This entry is about one T cell receptor beta chain. Its antigen is unidentified. This CDR3 is 17 amino acids long. The sample belongs to a study of shared clonotypes between healthy human individuals. General study findings and limits: With a handful of donors compared, roughly 5% of naive CD4 clonotypes were shared. How much donors shared clonotypes was expected to be affected by sequencing depth.

Selected positively for CCR7 and CD45RO-negative, naive CD8 cells excluded terminally differentiated effector memory CD45RA+ cells. Sequencing was performed with immunoSEQ multiplex PCR; in TCRdb, only in-frame clones are kept and a portion is missing. The sample consists of roughly 570,000 clones, 95% to 98% of them appearing once. This clonotype was sampled from a man aged 25-45 years in good health. This rearrangement joins TRBV1 to TRBJ1-1; TRBD1, the table's D call, lacks a check against the DNA. TRBV1 represents a pseudogene. Input material: naive CD8+ T cells sorted from blood. This CDR3 is CTSSQCQSQDEVAEAFF. Here the CDR3 DNA reads TGCACCAGCAGCCAATGTCAATCACAGGACGAGGTCGCCGAAGCTTTCTTT.